The rows below give T cell receptor beta chains drawn from one sample of a study of blood T cell repertoires in COVID-19. Repertoires were generated with immunoSEQ multiplex PCR, while TCRdb's copy carries only in-frame clones and drops some. Here the sample spans about 80,000 clones, under 90% being singletons. The sequencing input was peripheral blood. These receptors were obtained from a human donor in a cohort sampled during active COVID-19. The CDR3 runs from the conserved cysteine through the conserved F or W. Fields, in order: V gene, clone size, J gene, D gene, CDR3 protein, CDR3 DNA. D genes are given only for firm matches. Clone sizes are given selectively: once, few, many, or a class where the clone is expanded.

>TRBV28|NA|TRBJ1-4|NA
CASSFLSDRFRPGDEKLFF
TGTGCCAGCAGTTTCTTATCCGACAGGTTTAGGCCCGGTGACGAAAAACTGTTTTTT
>TRBV3-1/TRBV3-2|NA|TRBJ2-1|TRBD1
CASSQDTDRVKQFF
TGTGCCAGCAGCCAAGACACGGACAGGGTTAAGCAGTTCTTC
>TRBV20-1|NA|TRBJ2-5|TRBD2
CSASTQVGGGRETQYF
TGCAGTGCTAGTACCCAAGTCGGGGGGGGCCGGGAGACCCAGTACTTC
>TRBV7-9|once|TRBJ2-7|NA
CASSRTPGVHEQYF
TGTGCCAGCAGTCGGACTCCGGGGGTCCACGAGCAGTACTTC
>TRBV9|NA|TRBJ1-2|NA
CASSAIRTDFYGYTF
TGTGCCAGCAGCGCCATAAGGACAGACTTTTATGGCTACACCTTC
>TRBV29-1|once|TRBJ2-7|TRBD1
CSAQLQGSEQYF
TGCAGCGCGCAATTACAGGGGTCCGAGCAGTACTTC
>TRBV4-2|NA|TRBJ2-7|NA
CASSQGRTDKISYEQYF
TGTGCCAGCAGCCAAGGTCGGACAGACAAAATATCCTACGAGCAGTACTTC
>TRBV7-6|NA|TRBJ1-6|NA
CASSLVGGGNSPLHF
TGTGCCAGCAGCTTAGTGGGGGGAGGGAATTCACCCCTCCACTTT
>TRBV19|NA|TRBJ2-3|TRBD2
CASSIAGGNTDTQYF
TGTGCCAGTAGTATAGCGGGGGGGAACACAGATACGCAGTATTTT
>TRBV7-3|NA|TRBJ1-2|TRBD1
CASSLPGQGDYGYTF
TGTGCCAGCAGCTTGCCGGGACAGGGGGACTATGGCTACACCTTC
>TRBV10-3|NA|TRBJ2-7|TRBD1
CAIGTGILSSYEQYF
TGTGCCATTGGGACAGGAATACTGAGCTCCTACGAGCAGTACTTC
>TRBV25-1|NA|TRBJ2-2|NA
CASSLATGELFF
TGTGCCAGCAGCCTGGCTACCGGGGAGCTGTTTTTT
>TRBV5-8|NA|TRBJ1-4|NA
CASSLKGLMNEKLFF
TGTGCCAGCAGCTTAAAGGGACTAATGAATGAAAAACTGTTTTTT
>TRBV29-1|few|TRBJ2-1|NA
CSVEDQWRGDEQFF
TGCAGCGTTGAAGATCAGTGGAGGGGCGATGAGCAGTTCTTC
>TRBV5-1|NA|TRBJ2-7|NA
CASSPGGVFHEQYF
TGCGCCAGCAGCCCCGGAGGGGTATTCCACGAGCAGTACTTC
>TRBV3-1/TRBV3-2|NA|TRBJ1-5|TRBD1
CASSRAGGSQPQHF
TGTGCCAGCAGCCGCGCAGGGGGCAGTCAGCCCCAGCATTTT
>TRBV23-1|NA|TRBJ2-1|TRBD2
CASRYAGGHEQFF
TGCGCCAGCAGATATGCGGGGGGACATGAGCAGTTCTTC
>TRBV5-6|once|TRBJ2-7|NA
CASSLESPYEQYF
TGTGCCAGCAGCCTAGAATCGCCCTACGAGCAGTACTTC
>TRBV9|NA|TRBJ2-7|NA
CASSVTDSYEQYF
TGTGCCAGCAGCGTAACAGACTCCTACGAGCAGTACTTC
>TRBV5-5|NA|TRBJ2-1|TRBD1
CASSLGQGAFNEQFF
TGTGCCAGCAGCTTGGGACAGGGGGCCTTCAATGAGCAGTTCTTC
>TRBV7-2|NA|TRBJ2-5|TRBD2
CASSFQAGPEETQYF
TGTGCCAGCAGCTTCCAAGCGGGGCCTGAAGAGACCCAGTACTTC
>TRBV5-4|once|TRBJ2-1|NA
CASSLGTVYNEQFF
TGTGCCAGCAGCTTGGGGACAGTCTACAATGAGCAGTTCTTC
>TRBV7-2|NA|TRBJ1-1|NA
CASTLLVMNTEAFF
TGTGCCAGCACCCTACTAGTGATGAACACTGAAGCTTTCTTT
>TRBV7-7|NA|TRBJ2-5|TRBD2
CASSTKTSGVETQYF
TGTGCCAGCAGCACAAAGACTAGCGGGGTAGAGACCCAGTACTTC
>TRBV27|NA|TRBJ2-1|TRBD1
CASTVGQGALNEQFF
TGTGCCAGCACCGTGGGACAGGGGGCCCTCAATGAGCAGTTCTTC
>TRBV5-1|NA|TRBJ1-1|TRBD1
CASSVSRQGRPYTEAFF
TGCGCCAGCAGCGTATCCCGACAGGGGAGGCCGTACACTGAAGCTTTCTTT
>TRBV27|NA|TRBJ1-1|TRBD1
CASRRLQGATEAFF
TGTGCCAGTCGTAGGCTACAGGGGGCCACTGAAGCTTTCTTT
>TRBV3-1/TRBV3-2|NA|TRBJ1-2|NA
CASSQEALAGARGYTF
TGTGCCAGCAGCCAAGAGGCTTTGGCAGGGGCACGTGGCTACACCTTC
>TRBV3-1/TRBV3-2|NA|TRBJ1-1|NA
CASSHGQWASTEAFF
TGTGCCAGCAGCCATGGACAGTGGGCGAGCACTGAAGCTTTCTTT
>TRBV5-5|NA|TRBJ1-3|NA
CASRVESAGNTIYF
TGTGCCAGCAGGGTAGAGAGCGCTGGAAACACCATATATTTT
>TRBV3-1/TRBV3-2|NA|TRBJ2-2|TRBD2
CASSQYLASGGRNTGELFF
TGTGCCAGCAGTCAATATTTAGCTAGCGGGGGGCGGAACACCGGGGAGCTGTTTTTT
>TRBV9|NA|TRBJ2-2|TRBD2
CASSVAQRGSGELFF
TGTGCCAGCAGCGTAGCCCAGCGGGGGAGTGGGGAGCTGTTTTTT
>TRBV5-1|NA|TRBJ2-1|NA
CASKGSRSSYNEQFF
TGCGCCAGCAAAGGGAGCCGTAGCTCCTACAATGAGCAGTTCTTC
>TRBV30|NA|TRBJ1-3|TRBD1
CAWNRGVESGNTIYF
TGTGCCTGGAACAGGGGGGTCGAATCTGGAAACACCATATATTTT
>TRBV7-2|NA|TRBJ2-2|TRBD2
CASSPSGGATGELFF
TGTGCCAGCAGCCCTAGCGGGGGGGCCACCGGGGAGCTGTTTTTT
>TRBV7-3|NA|TRBJ2-3|NA
CASSQTGSDTQYF
TGTGCCAGCAGCCAAACAGGGTCAGATACGCAGTATTTT
>TRBV5-4|NA|TRBJ2-1|TRBD1
CASSFGPGGTNEQFF
TGTGCCAGCAGCTTTGGGCCAGGGGGCACCAATGAGCAGTTCTTC
>TRBV6-5|NA|TRBJ2-7|TRBD2
CASRRTWRGVYEQYF
TGTGCCAGCAGACGGACTTGGCGGGGGGTTTACGAGCAGTACTTC
>TRBV2|NA|TRBJ2-7|TRBD2
CASSEGSLAGPTYEQYF
TGTGCCAGCAGTGAAGGGTCGCTAGCGGGGCCGACCTACGAGCAGTACTTC
>TRBV9|NA|TRBJ2-3|NA
CASSPGDGGAYPDTQYF
TGTGCCAGCAGCCCAGGGGATGGGGGGGCCTACCCAGATACGCAGTATTTT
>TRBV5-1|NA|TRBJ2-3|TRBD1
CASMTGQGVTDTQYF
TGCGCCAGCATGACCGGACAGGGGGTTACAGATACGCAGTATTTT
>TRBV5-1|NA|TRBJ2-7|TRBD1
CASSFRQGRIEQYF
TGCGCCAGCAGCTTCCGACAGGGGCGAATCGAGCAGTACTTC
>TRBV5-1|NA|TRBJ2-1|NA
CASSSDNAREQFF
TGCGCCAGCAGCTCAGACAACGCCCGTGAGCAGTTCTTC
>TRBV7-8|few|TRBJ2-1|TRBD2
CASSVSGGEYNEQFF
TGTGCCAGCAGCGTAAGCGGGGGGGAATACAATGAGCAGTTCTTC
>TRBV3-1/TRBV3-2|NA|TRBJ1-1|NA
CASSQAGVNTEAFF
TGTGCCAGCAGCCAAGCAGGGGTGAACACTGAAGCTTTCTTT
>TRBV7-9|NA|TRBJ1-1|NA
CASSAGGVNTEAFF
TGTGCCAGCAGCGCCGGGGGGGTGAACACTGAAGCTTTCTTT
>TRBV3-1/TRBV3-2|once|TRBJ2-4|NA
CASSFHAAKNIQYF
TGTGCCAGCAGCTTCCACGCGGCCAAAAACATTCAGTACTTC
>TRBV28|NA|TRBJ2-1|TRBD1
CASRQGAPPYNEQFF
TGTGCCAGCAGGCAGGGGGCGCCCCCGTACAATGAGCAGTTCTTC
>TRBV4-1|NA|TRBJ2-2|NA
CASSLGGGELFF
TGCGCCAGCAGCCTCGGGGGCGGGGAGCTGTTTTTT
>TRBV4-1|NA|TRBJ1-2|TRBD1
CASRGQDPYGYTF
TGCGCCAGTAGGGGACAGGACCCCTATGGCTACACCTTC
>TRBV10-1|NA|TRBJ2-2|NA
CASSERGTGELFF
TGCGCCAGCAGTGAGCGGGGCACCGGGGAGCTGTTTTTT
>TRBV29-1|NA|TRBJ2-7|NA
CSGGTGFDGEQYF
TGCAGCGGGGGAACAGGCTTTGACGGCGAGCAGTACTTC
>TRBV7-6|NA|TRBJ2-3|TRBD2
CASSLGVAGGPQDTQYF
TGTGCCAGCAGCTTAGGTGTAGCGGGGGGGCCGCAAGATACGCAGTATTTT
>TRBV3-1/TRBV3-2|many|TRBJ2-4|TRBD2
CASSQARGVIQYF
TGTGCCAGCAGCCAAGCCCGGGGGGTCATTCAGTACTTC
>TRBV6-5|once|TRBJ1-2|TRBD1
CASRDRVAYGYTF
TGTGCCAGCAGGGACAGGGTTGCCTATGGCTACACCTTC
>TRBV5-1|NA|TRBJ2-2|TRBD1
CASNKGQGRSGELFF
TGCGCCAGCAACAAAGGACAGGGGCGATCCGGGGAGCTGTTTTTT
>TRBV25-1|NA|TRBJ2-3|TRBD1
CASSNRDSSFSTDTQYF
TGTGCCAGCTCAAACCGGGACAGCTCCTTTAGCACAGATACGCAGTATTTT